The rows below give T cell receptor beta chains drawn from one sample of a study of OX40 agonist ivuxolimab in advanced cancers. TCRdb's copy holds only in-frame clones and misses some; the assay was immunoSEQ multiplex PCR. The table lists about 22,000 clones, roughly 86% of them singletons. Here the sequenced sample was CD4+ or CD8+ T cells sorted from blood, taken in a trial of the OX40 agonist ivuxolimab. The receptor set was obtained from an adult with an advanced solid tumor such as melanoma, head and neck, liver or kidney cancer. Both conserved end residues are part of each CDR3. The D gene is left open where the match is weak. Part of the rows lack a size; the others show once, few, many or a class for expanded clones.

J	V	size	D	CDR3	DNA
TRBJ2-3	TRBV9	NA	TRBD1	CASSVESGGEGTDTQYF	TGTGCCAGCAGCGTAGAATCAGGGGGCGAAGGGACAGATACGCAGTATTTT
TRBJ1-2	TRBV27	NA	NA	CASSLWASDGYTF	TGTGCCAGCAGTTTATGGGCGTCGGATGGCTACACCTTC
TRBJ2-1	TRBV2	NA	TRBD2	CASLRTSSSNEQFF	TGTGCCAGCCTGAGGACTAGTTCCTCCAATGAGCAGTTCTTC
TRBJ1-2	TRBV11-2	NA	TRBD1	CASSQDRRDRDYGYTF	TGTGCCAGCAGCCAAGACCGTAGGGACAGAGACTATGGCTACACCTTC
TRBJ1-2	TRBV16	NA	NA	CASSPPGRESNYGYTF	TGTGCCAGCAGCCCCCCGGGAAGGGAGTCGAACTATGGCTACACCTTC
TRBJ2-1	TRBV7-9	NA	TRBD2	CASSRTSGRARNEQFF	TGTGCCAGCAGCCGGACTAGCGGGAGGGCCCGGAATGAGCAGTTCTTC
TRBJ2-7	TRBV6-5	NA	TRBD1	CASSADRVYEQYF	TGTGCCAGCAGCGCCGACAGGGTCTACGAGCAGTACTTC
TRBJ2-7	TRBV4-2	NA	TRBD2	CASSQPGGTSYEQYF	TGTGCCAGCAGCCAGCCGGGGGGGACCTCTTACGAGCAGTACTTC
TRBJ1-1	TRBV27	NA	NA	CASSPSTGYTEAFF	TGTGCCAGCAGTCCCTCGACAGGCTACACTGAAGCTTTCTTT
TRBJ2-6	TRBV19	NA	TRBD2	CASSKPWEGSGANVLTF	TGTGCCAGTAGTAAGCCCTGGGAGGGCTCTGGGGCCAACGTCCTGACTTTC
TRBJ2-1	TRBV28	NA	TRBD2	CASSQPTHTGGSRHEQFF	TGTGCCAGCAGCCAACCGACTCACACGGGGGGTTCTCGACATGAGCAGTTCTTC
TRBJ2-7	TRBV5-4	once	NA	CASSFPSRGANEQYF	TGTGCCAGCAGCTTCCCCTCGAGAGGCGCCAACGAGCAGTACTTC
TRBJ2-2	TRBV18	NA	TRBD1	CASSPGQGIDNTGELFF	TGTGCCAGCTCACCGGGACAGGGGATCGATAACACCGGGGAGCTGTTTTTT
TRBJ2-7	TRBV11-3	NA	NA	CASSLSAASSYEQYF	TGTGCCAGCAGCTTGTCAGCGGCTAGCTCCTACGAGCAGTACTTC
TRBJ2-1	TRBV7-6	few	TRBD2	CASSLLAGEGGEQFF	TGTGCCAGCAGCTTACTAGCGGGAGAGGGTGGTGAGCAGTTCTTC
TRBJ1-1	TRBV21-1	NA	NA	CASSSKRGTPNTEAFF	TGTGCCAGCAGCTCAAAGAGGGGGACACCGAACACTGAAGCTTTCTTT
TRBJ2-3	TRBV13	few	NA	CASSNRAQAFTQYF	TGTGCCAGCAGCAACCGGGCCCAGGCCTTTACGCAGTATTTT
TRBJ2-7	TRBV7-6	NA	NA	CASSLGEYEQYF	TGTGCCAGCAGCTTAGGGGAATACGAGCAGTACTTC
TRBJ2-7	TRBV7-8	NA	NA	CASSPLAGAGLTYEQYF	TGTGCCAGCAGCCCCCTTGCGGGGGCGGGCCTCACCTACGAGCAGTACTTC
TRBJ2-4	TRBV27	NA	NA	CASSFTGGTNIQYF	TGTGCCAGCAGTTTTACGGGGGGCACGAACATTCAGTACTTC
TRBJ2-7	TRBV29-1	NA	TRBD2	CSVDSGRANEQYF	TGCAGCGTAGATAGCGGGAGGGCGAACGAGCAGTACTTC
TRBJ2-7	TRBV5-1	NA	TRBD1	CASSPDREVDEQYF	TGCGCCAGCAGCCCGGACAGGGAGGTCGACGAGCAGTACTTC
TRBJ2-7	TRBV7-8	NA	NA	CASSLAPGGDSGSYEQYF	TGTGCCAGCAGCTTAGCTCCAGGGGGGGACTCAGGCTCCTACGAGCAGTACTTC
TRBJ2-2	TRBV30	NA	NA	CAWSYTNIGELFF	TGTGCCTGGAGTTATACTAACATCGGGGAGCTGTTTTTT
TRBJ2-7	TRBV4-1	NA	TRBD2	CASSQGRGAYEQYF	TGCGCCAGCAGCCAAGGCCGGGGGGCCTACGAGCAGTACTTC
TRBJ1-1	TRBV7-3	few	NA	CASSLLPHTEAFF	TGTGCCAGCAGCTTACTCCCTCACACTGAAGCTTTCTTT
TRBJ2-5	TRBV10-1	NA	NA	CASSESAEGETQYF	TGCGCCAGCAGTGAGAGTGCCGAAGGAGAGACCCAGTACTTC
TRBJ2-1	TRBV29-1	NA	NA	CSVETTSSYNEQFF	TGCAGCGTTGAGACGACTAGCTCCTACAATGAGCAGTTCTTC
TRBJ1-1	TRBV9	NA	TRBD1	CASSGQGDEAFF	TGTGCCAGCAGTGGACAGGGGGATGAAGCTTTCTTT
TRBJ2-2	TRBV10-3	NA	NA	CAISEGRTGELFF	TGTGCCATCAGTGAGGGTAGGACCGGGGAGCTGTTTTTT
TRBJ2-3	TRBV30	NA	TRBD2	CAWSASGGADTQYF	TGTGCCTGGAGTGCGTCGGGAGGGGCAGATACGCAGTATTTT
TRBJ2-5	TRBV27	NA	TRBD2	CASSSRTSGRETQYF	TGTGCCAGCAGTTCGCGGACTAGCGGGAGAGAGACCCAGTACTTC
TRBJ2-5	TRBV27	once	TRBD1	CASRPGTVLQETQYF	TGTGCCAGCAGGCCCGGGACAGTGCTTCAAGAGACCCAGTACTTC
TRBJ1-6	TRBV6-6	NA	NA	CASSSESSPLHF	TGTGCCAGCAGTTCCGAATCCTCACCCCTCCACTTT
TRBJ2-1	TRBV9	NA	NA	CASSGREDNEQFF	TGTGCCAGCAGCGGGAGGGAGGACAATGAGCAGTTCTTC
TRBJ1-4	TRBV7-9	few	NA	CASSPGNEKLFF	TGTGCCAGCAGCCCTGGAAATGAAAAACTGTTTTTT
TRBJ1-2	TRBV10-3	NA	NA	CAIRQGSGDGGYTF	TGTGCCATCAGGCAGGGTAGTGGCGATGGAGGGTACACCTTC
TRBJ2-7	TRBV16	NA	TRBD1	CASSPGQGLEQYF	TGTGCCAGCAGCCCGGGACAGGGCCTCGAGCAGTACTTC
TRBJ2-3	TRBV9	NA	TRBD2	CASSVVPSGRTDTQYF	TGTGCCAGCAGCGTAGTTCCTAGCGGGAGAACAGATACGCAGTATTTT
TRBJ2-7	TRBV2	NA	TRBD2	CARPQGLAGDEQYF	TGTGCCAGACCCCAAGGGCTAGCGGGGGACGAGCAGTACTTC
TRBJ1-4	TRBV7-9	medium-sized	NA	CASSLGEAEEKLFF	TGTGCCAGCAGCTTAGGGGAAGCGGAGGAAAAACTGTTTTTT